Below, one TCR beta chain is given with its context. Its antigen is not yet known. No base quality values were provided; no much bigger clone lies one nucleotide off. The source of the sample is a study of PD-1 blockade in classical Hodgkin lymphoma (dated by TCRdb to 2020 to 2021). In the study overall: Nivolumab dosing was 3 mg/kg intravenously every 2 weeks, continuing until either disease progression or unacceptable toxicity. To define a peripheral blood immune signature of response to PD-1 blockade in classical Hodgkin lymphoma, the study combined TCR beta sequencing with CyTOF.

The sample's time point label, decoded: cycle 4 day 1 (C4D1), after around six weeks of nivolumab. Every trial patient had relapsed following autologous stem cell transplantation, and prior brentuximab vedotin exposure was what differed among cohorts A, B and C. A total of roughly 57 patients with relapsed/refractory classical Hodgkin lymphoma made up the trial cohort, and each patient's best overall response was complete response, partial response or progressive disease. In the multi-cohort phase II CheckMate 205 trial, trial patients received single-agent nivolumab. An independent review committee assessed best overall response using the 2007 International Working Group response criteria. Trial PBMCs were collected immediately before nivolumab initiation (C1D1) and during therapy at cycle 2 day 1 and cycle 4 day 1. After peripheral blood was drawn into 8 mL Vacutainer Cell Preparation Tubes, PBMCs were isolated by centrifugation and then cryopreserved.

The Qiagen DNeasy kit was used to extract genomic DNA from unsorted PBMCs and from the negatively selected CD4+ and CD8+ fractions. TCR beta CDR3 regions were subjected to amplification by immunoSEQ multiplex PCR with primers that anneal to V and J segments. Amplification bias was minimized using a synthetic immune receptor repertoire, and residual bias was removed computationally after sequencing. Turning to the authors' computational methods: Custom Python scripts were used to quantify repertoire diversity as the Shannon entropy index. Unsorted, CD4+ and CD8+ repertoires were examined separately, except in combined analyses, for which CD4+ and CD8+ sequences were merged in silico. A clone counted as expanded when the clone's frequency after treatment rose at least 2-fold relative to C1D1, and clones undetected at baseline were given a pseudocount of 0.5. Clones with 0 or 1 copy at C1D1 were defined as singleton clones, while clones with 2 or more copies were defined as non-singleton clones. Clones expanded in unsorted samples were assigned a CD4+, CD8+ or unknown annotation through matching of protein sequences in sorted samples from the same patient. Wilcoxon tests on paired samples were used to test diversity changes from C1D1 to C4D1. Imported from immuneACCESS, the table was reduced by TCRdb to in-frame sequences with V and J called. These copies leave out some clones; in studies compared against another copy, an unresolved V gene accounts for under half, and the cause of the remainder is not known. The V and J calls and clone size were taken over from that table, and D and trimming were inferred from the DNA. The sample table holds around 50,000 clones, of which around 76% were seen once. The top ten constitute 12% of the sample.

The paper as a whole reports these results and caveats: Only a single clinical trial cohort was studied, and what caused the repertoire differences, possibly disease activity or prior therapy, remained undefined. Lower diversity was observed in patients in whom nivolumab was started less than 1 year after ASCT, and these patients were excluded from later analyses so that confounding by immune reconstitution would be avoided. Among trial patients, those achieving complete response had baseline diversity similar to that of newly diagnosed patients, while diversity was significantly lower in partial responders and progressors. Baseline TCR diversity was reported to be lower in newly diagnosed patients than in healthy donors, and even lower in relapsed/refractory patients. A significant rise by C4D1 was seen in CD4+ but not CD8+ TCR diversity (p=0.0027 vs p=0.16), with the rise being most apparent in complete responders (p=0.02).

The sequencing here drew on peripheral blood mononuclear cells (PBMCs), taken before the fourth cycle of nivolumab. The receptor was derived from a human donor with classical Hodgkin lymphoma.

The CDR3 reads as follows: CASRGTPTDTQYF. Here is the DNA: TGCGCCAGCAGAGGAACCCCCACAGATACGCAGTATTTT. The chain was built from TRBV5-1 and TRBJ2-3, with the D gene too uncertain to name. V and J lose 5 bases and 2 bases, and a span of 9 bases separates them. Inclusive of the bounding cysteine and phenylalanine, the CDR3 is 13 residues long. Only CDR3 DNA remains: 39 bases, in frame from the first base. The germline V gene supplies CDR1 SGHRS and CDR2 YFSETQ.